These 7 T cell receptor beta chains originate from one sample sequenced in a study of T cells in Graves' hyperthyroidism and ophthalmopathy. There were TCR beta CDR3 regions amplified from RNA transcripts. The HTBI primer set served for first-round RT-PCR of the TCR CDR3. TCRdb fed the multiplex PCR reads into MiXCR, producing one record per CDR3 protein. The data hold about 380,000 distinct CDR3 sequences, with roughly 14% observed a single time. The specimen was blood. The origin of the receptors is a man in his thirties or forties with Graves' hyperthyroidism that later progressed to Graves' ophthalmopathy.

The CDR3 nucleotides read TGTGCCAGCAGCAGTGAGCGAGGGCCTAAGAGGGATGGCTACACCTTC. As protein: CASSSERGPKRDGYTF. This sequence joins TRBV3-1 and TRBJ1-2, with D hard to call. The CDR3 runs 16 residues. Per the germline V gene, CDR1 is LGHDT and CDR2 is YNNKEL (reference sequence). Trimming removed 5 bases at V and 6 bases at J, with 22 bases between.

The chain employs TRBV18 and TRBJ2-1, with D unclear. V was trimmed by 0 bases and J by 6 bases, leaving 9 bases between them. CDR1 KGHSH and CDR2 LQKENI come from the germline V gene. The CDR3 sequence is 14 residues long. The CDR3 spells CASSPPKRVNEQFF. CDR3 DNA: TGTGCCAGCTCACCACCAAAAAGGGTCAATGAGCAGTTCTTC.

This sequence joins TRBV20-1 and TRBJ2-5; 9 nucleotides line up with TRBD1. The germline V gene has CDR1 DFQATT and CDR2 SNEGSKA (reference sequence). There are 11 residues in the CDR3. The CDR3 here is CSGDRAETQYF. The CDR3, as DNA: TGCAGCGGGGACAGGGCTGAGACCCAGTACTTC.

This clonotype has at least ten counts. V gene TRBV20-1 combines with J gene TRBJ1-5; no clear D gene. Germline V CDR1 and CDR2: DFQATT, SNEGSKA (reference sequence). V was cut by 1 base and J by 4 bases, with 8 bases left in between. The CDR3 spans 13 residues. CDR3 DNA sequence: TGCAGTGCTAGAGTGCAGCCAAATCAGCCCCAGCATTTT. This gives the protein CSARVQPNQPQHF.

The sample holds one count of this clonotype. A read error may explain this, as a much larger clone is one base away. The chain uses TRBV27 and TRBJ2-1, with D uncertain. This CDR3 comprises 14 residues. Germline V gene lookup returns CDR1 MNHEY and CDR2 SMNVEV (reference sequence). V was cut by 4 bases and J by 3 bases, with 10 bases left in between. Here the CDR3 DNA reads TGTGCCAGCAGTTCACGGAGACACTACAATGAGCAGTTCTTC. Amino acid sequence: CASSSRRHYNEQFF.

This clonotype was seen only a few times. The chain has TRBV7-2 and TRBJ2-1; TRBD2 agrees at 10 bases. Germline assignment: CDR1 SGHTA and CDR2 FQGNSA. The CDR3 loop spans 13 amino acids. After removal of 6 bases from V and 8 bases from J, the junction contained 4 bases not matched to a gene. The CDR3 bases are TGTGCCAGCAGAGCGGGGGGGCGGGATGAGCAGTTCTTC. Encoded protein: CASRAGGRDEQFF.

This clonotype was seen at least ten times. The V and J genes are TRBV5-1 and TRBJ2-7, with a possible D match to TRBD2 (5 bases). CDR3 length: 15 residues. The V gene lost 6 bases and the J gene lost 0 bases, with 16 bases spanning the gap. Germline loops: CDR1 SGHRS, CDR2 YFSETQ. The CDR3 DNA sequence: TGCGCCAGCACCCCCGGTTTGAGGGCCTCCTACGAGCAGTACTTC. Encoded protein: CASTPGLRASYEQYF.